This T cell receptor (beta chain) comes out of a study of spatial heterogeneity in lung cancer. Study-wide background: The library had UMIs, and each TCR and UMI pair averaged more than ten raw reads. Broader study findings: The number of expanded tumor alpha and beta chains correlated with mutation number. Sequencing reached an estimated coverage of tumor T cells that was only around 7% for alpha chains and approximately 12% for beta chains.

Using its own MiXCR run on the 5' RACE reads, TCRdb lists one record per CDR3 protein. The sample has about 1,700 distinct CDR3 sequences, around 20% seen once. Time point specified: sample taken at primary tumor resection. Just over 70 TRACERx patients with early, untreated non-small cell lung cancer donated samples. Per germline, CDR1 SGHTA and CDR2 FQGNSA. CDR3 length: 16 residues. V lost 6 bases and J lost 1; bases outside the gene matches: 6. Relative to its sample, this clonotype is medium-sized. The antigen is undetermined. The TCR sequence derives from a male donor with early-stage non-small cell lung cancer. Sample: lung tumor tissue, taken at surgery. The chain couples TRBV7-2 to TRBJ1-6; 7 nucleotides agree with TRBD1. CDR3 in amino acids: CASRRPGGSYNSPLHF. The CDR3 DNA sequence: TGTGCCAGCAGAAGGCCAGGGGGATCCTATAATTCACCCCTCCACTTT.